Below are 27 T cell receptor beta chains sequenced from a single sample in a study of blood T cell repertoires in COVID-19 (dated by TCRdb to about 2020). The library was built by means of the immunoSEQ multiplex PCR assay. Not all clones reach the TCRdb copy of this immuneACCESS table, which keeps in-frame sequences only. Checked studies attribute under half of the gap to unresolved V genes and leave the rest unexplained. Recorded for this sample are fewer than 200,000 clones; approximately 85% of them occurred a single time. The ten largest account for 6.5% to 10% of the sample. Sequenced material: peripheral blood. The origin of the receptors is a woman aged 60-75 years with acute or convalescent COVID-19.

This rearrangement joins TRBV27 to TRBJ1-2; TRBD1 matches 7 bases. Germline V lookup: CDR1 MNHEY, CDR2 SMNVEV (reference sequence). V shed 2 bases, J shed 4 bases, and the junction held 13 bases outside the gene matches. CDR3 length: 17 residues. Here the CDR3 reads CASSLAPPLGTAYGYTF. CDR3 coding DNA: TGTGCCAGCAGTTTAGCCCCGCCACTTGGGACAGCCTATGGCTACACCTTC.

This chain links TRBV30 with TRBJ1-3; unclear D gene. CDR1 is GTSNPN and CDR2 is SVGIG in the germline V gene (reference sequence). The CDR3 consists of 13 residues. V was cut by 3 bases and J by 3 bases, with 9 bases left in between. This CDR3 reads CAWRYPVGNTIYF. DNA for the CDR3: TGTGCCTGGAGGTACCCGGTTGGAAACACCATATATTTT. The complete variable domain, with remaining parts taken from reference TRBV30 and TRBJ1-3, reads SQTIHQWPATLVQPVGSPLSLECTVEGTSNPNLYWYRQAAGRGLQLLFYSVGIGQISSEVPQNLSASRPQDRQFILSSKKLLLSDSGFYLCAWRYPVGNTIYFGEGSWLTVV.

The rearrangement links TRBV9 to TRBJ2-3; TRBD2 is a possible D gene (6 bases). V lost 1 base and J 5 bases, leaving 17 bases between the germline ends. The CDR3 runs to 16 residues. Germline V lookup: CDR1 SGDLS, CDR2 YYNGEE. As DNA, the CDR3 is TGTGCCAGCAGCGTACTATCGGGATGGGGAGGAGATACGCAGTATTTT. This gives the protein CASSVLSGWGGDTQYF.

The rearrangement uses TRBV5-4 and TRBJ2-1; 9 nucleotides align to TRBD2. The CDR3 loop spans 15 amino acids. Germline V gene lookup returns CDR1 SGHNT and CDR2 YYREEE (reference sequence). The J segment lost 7 bases and the V segment lost 0 bases, leaving 5 bases of the junction unmatched. CDR3 sequence: CASSLGGLAGNEQFF. The CDR3 DNA reads as TGTGCCAGCAGCTTGGGGGGGCTAGCGGGAAATGAGCAGTTCTTC.

The chain couples TRBV4-1 to TRBJ2-6; D is uncertain. Germline CDR1 reads MGHRA; CDR2 reads YSYEKL. The CDR3 totals 15 residues. Trimming stripped 1 base from V and 0 bases from J, with 4 bases between. The CDR3 reads CASSQVFSGANVLTF. The CDR3 coding sequence is TGCGCCAGCAGCCAAGTCTTCTCTGGGGCCAACGTCCTGACTTTC.

The chain combines TRBV6-5 with TRBJ2-6; the D gene is possibly TRBD2 (5 bases). The CDR3 contains 14 residues. With 8 bases removed from V and 0 bases from J, the gap between germline ends came to 8 bases. Germline CDR1 MNHEY, CDR2 SVGAGI. The DNA of the CDR3 is TGTGCCAGCGGGGAGAGCTCTGGGGCCAACGTCCTGACTTTC. Its protein is CASGESSGANVLTF.

The chain uses TRBV6-5 and TRBJ1-1; weak D call: TRBD1 (6 bases). The germline gives CDR1 MNHEY, CDR2 SVGAGI. The CDR3 spans 15 residues. Trimming left V 2 bases short and J 0 bases short, with 10 bases between. CDR3 in DNA: TGTGCCAGCAGTTACGCAGGACAGATGAACACTGAAGCTTTCTTT. Its translation is CASSYAGQMNTEAFF.

The rearrangement uses TRBV28 and TRBJ2-7; D uncertain. The CDR3 has 11 residues. Germline V gene sequence: CDR1 MDHEN, CDR2 SYDVKM. Between the trimmed V and J ends, which lost 8 bases and 2 bases, there was a span of 7 bases. The CDR3 DNA reads as TGTGCCAGCGCAAGCGCCTACGAGCAGTACTTC. Amino acids: CASASAYEQYF.

This rearrangement joins TRBV2 to TRBJ1-2; D might be TRBD1 (6 bases). V was pared by 4 bases and J by 3 bases, with 9 bases between. The CDR3 covers 13 residues. Germline lookup yields CDR1 SNHLY and CDR2 FYNNEI. CDR3 sequence reads: CASSVQGYYGYTF. The CDR3 DNA is TGTGCCAGCAGTGTACAGGGATACTATGGCTACACCTTC.

The chain couples TRBV14 to TRBJ2-7; D is possibly TRBD2 (6 bases). V lost 5 bases to trimming and J lost 3 bases, with 11 bases between them. The CDR3 has 13 residues. Germline loops: CDR1 SGHDN, CDR2 FVKESK. In DNA form, the CDR3 reads TGTGCCAGCAGCTTCGGGACTTTCTACGAGCAGTACTTC. It is translated as CASSFGTFYEQYF.

This chain uses TRBV12-3 or TRBV12-4 with TRBJ1-2; D is ambiguous. The CDR3 contains 12 residues. With 5 bases removed from V and 7 bases from J, the gap between germline ends came to 11 bases. The CDR3 DNA reads as TGTGCCAGCAGTCACAGTGGTCGTGGCTACACCTTC. Protein product: CASSHSGRGYTF.

The V call is TRBV7-8, the J call TRBJ1-2; 7 bases map to TRBD1. This CDR3 region has 14 residues. The junction had 6 bases not matched to a gene; V was cut back by 1 base and J by 7 bases. Germline V lookup: CDR1 SGHVS, CDR2 FQNEAQ. CDR3 sequence reads: CASSLVTGESGYTF. The DNA for the CDR3 is TGTGCCAGCAGCTTAGTCACAGGGGAGAGTGGCTACACCTTC.

This chain joins TRBV5-1 and TRBJ2-5; TRBD2 aligns across 10 bases. The length of the CDR3 is 15 residues. CDR1 SGHRS and CDR2 YFSETQ come from the germline V gene. V lost 4 bases, J lost 4 bases, and 7 bases stayed unmatched. The DNA for the CDR3 is TGCGCCAGCAGCGAAACTAGCGGGACTGGAGAGACCCAGTACTTC. Its protein product is CASSETSGTGETQYF.

This clone was seen only once. The chain uses TRBV19 and TRBJ2-5; D unresolved. From germline, CDR1 is LNHDA and CDR2 SQIVND (reference sequence). The CDR3 is 14 residues long. V lost 5 bases, J lost 4 bases, and 14 bases lay in between. CDR3 residues: CASSPSSLPETQYF. DNA of the CDR3: TGTGCCAGTAGTCCCTCCTCTCTCCCAGAGACCCAGTACTTC.

The gene calls are TRBV2 and TRBJ2-2; TRBD1 is a possible D gene (6 bases). Germline loops: CDR1 SNHLY, CDR2 FYNNEI. This CDR3 contains 15 residues. Trimming removed 4 bases at V and 6 bases at J, with 15 bases between. CDR3 nucleotides: TGTGCCAGCAGTGGACGGGACATATCGCCCGGGGAGCTGTTTTTT. Its protein is CASSGRDISPGELFF.

V and J are TRBV6-6 and TRBJ2-3; 11 nucleotides match TRBD2. Trimming cost V 7 bases and J 5 bases; bases outside gene matches: 8. This CDR3 has 15 residues. CDR1 and CDR2 (germline): MNHNY, SVGAGI (reference sequence). The CDR3 here is CASIPIAGGRDTQYF. The DNA for the CDR3 is TGTGCCAGCATTCCCATAGCGGGAGGGCGAGATACGCAGTATTTT.

CDR3 region: CASSSPAASSYNEQFF. The CDR3 bases are TGTGCCAGCAGTTCCCCAGCGGCAAGCTCCTACAATGAGCAGTTCTTC. V gene TRBV28 combines with J gene TRBJ2-1, with D possibly TRBD2 on 5 matching bases. Germline V gives CDR1 MDHEN, CDR2 SYDVKM. V gave up 4 bases and J gave up 0 bases, with 13 bases separating them. This CDR3 comprises 16 residues. Variable domain in full (rest from reference TRBV28 and TRBJ2-1): DVKVTQSSRYLVKRTGEKVFLECVQDMDHENMFWYRQDPGLGLRLIYFSYDVKMKEKGDIPEGYSVSREKKERFSLILESASTNQTSMYLCASSSPAASSYNEQFFGPGTRLTVL.

This chain joins TRBV24-1 and TRBJ2-7; 7 bases match TRBD2. This CDR3 spans 15 amino acids. V lost 4 bases and J lost 6; bases outside the gene matches: 11. The V gene's germline CDR1 is KGHDR and CDR2 SFDVKD. CDR3 DNA sequence: TGTGCCACCAGTGACCCAACTAGCGACGACCTCGAGCAGTACTTC. Translating it yields CATSDPTSDDLEQYF.

The chain couples TRBV4-2 to TRBJ2-1; D might be TRBD2 (6 bases). Germline CDR1 LGHNA, CDR2 YNFKEQ. Trimming cost V 0 bases and J 8 bases, with 17 bases left between them. This CDR3 region has 16 residues. CDR3: CASSQDPAGWGDEQFF. CDR3 nucleotide sequence: TGTGCCAGCAGCCAAGATCCCGCGGGGTGGGGCGATGAGCAGTTCTTC.

The V call is TRBV6-5, the J call TRBJ2-5; 11 positions agree with TRBD1. CDR1 and CDR2 (germline): MNHEY, SVGAGI. V was clipped by 10 bases and J by 7 bases; unmatched bases: 8. The CDR3 spans 13 residues. The CDR3: CAIWTGTGGTQYF. The CDR3 DNA reads TGTGCCATCTGGACCGGGACAGGGGGGACCCAGTACTTC.

The chain couples TRBV27 to TRBJ2-3; D possibly corresponds to TRBD1 (6 bases). Deletions cut 4 bases from V and 1 base from J, with 12 bases between. The CDR3 is 15 residues long. Germline V gene lookup returns CDR1 MNHEY and CDR2 SMNVEV (reference sequence). CDR3 bases: TGTGCCAGCAGTTACCTCAGGGGAGGCACAGATACGCAGTATTTT. Translation: CASSYLRGGTDTQYF.

V gene TRBV18 combines with J gene TRBJ1-2, with unresolved D. CDR1 is KGHSH and CDR2 is LQKENI in the germline V gene. The CDR3 is made up of 13 amino acids. Trimming stripped 3 bases from V and 8 bases from J, with 13 bases between. The CDR3 is CASSPEGSRGYTF. The CDR3 coding sequence is TGTGCCAGCTCACCGGAGGGTAGTCGAGGCTACACCTTC.

CDR3 nucleotide sequence: TGTGCCACCGGGACTGGAACTAAGACCCAGTACTTC. This translates into CATGTGTKTQYF. The rearrangement links TRBV5-4 to TRBJ2-5, with D possibly TRBD2 on 6 matching bases. The germline V gene encodes CDR1 SGHNT and CDR2 YYREEE (reference sequence). Deletions cut 9 bases from V and 6 bases from J, with 15 bases between. There are 12 residues in the CDR3.

The chain is built from TRBV5-4 and TRBJ2-5; TRBD2 matches 7 bases. Trimming at V came to 5 bases and at J to 3 bases, leaving 4 bases not matched to a gene. CDR3 size: 13 residues. From germline, CDR1 is SGHNT and CDR2 YYREEE (reference sequence). The CDR3 loop reads CASRITSEETQYF. The CDR3 region has the DNA TGTGCCAGCAGGATAACTAGCGAAGAGACCCAGTACTTC.

This sequence joins TRBV5-4 and TRBJ1-5; D is possibly TRBD1 (6 bases). The CDR3 sequence is 14 residues long. Germline-derived CDR1 and CDR2 are SGHNT and YYREEE (reference sequence). Trimming stripped 5 bases from V and 6 bases from J, with 15 bases between. This chain's CDR3 is CASSTGGGTQPQHF. CDR3 nucleotide sequence: TGTGCCAGCAGTACCGGGGGGGGCACTCAGCCCCAGCATTTT.

This chain uses TRBV4-1 with TRBJ2-3; TRBD2 agrees at 9 bases. The CDR3 is made up of 15 amino acids. Looked up from germline, CDR1 is MGHRA and CDR2 is YSYEKL. Trimming took 4 bases from V and 3 from J; bases not matched to a gene: 5. This CDR3 reads CASSLGLASTDTQYF. The DNA for the CDR3 is TGCGCCAGCAGCCTTGGACTAGCGTCGACAGATACGCAGTATTTT.

The V and J genes are TRBV29-1 and TRBJ1-2; D call uncertain. Per the germline V gene, CDR1 is SQVTM and CDR2 is ANQGSEA. V gave up 4 bases and J gave up 4 bases, with 10 bases separating them. The CDR3 length is 12 residues. This CDR3 is CSVVLASYGYTF. CDR3 coding DNA: TGCAGCGTTGTCTTAGCTTCCTATGGCTACACCTTC.